Below, one T cell receptor (beta chain) is given with its context. The treatment was: randomized to nivolumab then ipilimumab (arm A) or the reverse (arm B). No patient had prior DNA-damaging chemotherapy. Live CD3+CD8+ CD19− CD56− cells were sorted from PBMCs. The repertoire was sequenced with immunoSEQ multiplex PCR; TCRdb's copy has only in-frame clones and lacks some. Of 13,000 or so clones listed, roughly 69% are singletons. The data originate from a study of sequential checkpoint blockade in melanoma. The CDR3 runs to 13 residues. V was trimmed by 8 bases and J by 9 bases, leaving 14 bases between them. Germline V CDR1 and CDR2: LNHNV, YYDKDF (reference sequence).

The chain carries TRBV15 and TRBJ1-6; TRBD1 is a possible D gene (6 bases). The specimen was CD8+ T cells sorted from blood (inferred from file names), collected from a patient given nivolumab and ipilimumab in sequence. The sequence derives from a human donor with melanoma. The CDR3 coding sequence is TGTGCCACCGTAGGGGGTTTCGGTTCACCCCTCCACTTT. Residues: CATVGGFGSPLHF.